This T cell receptor beta chain was identified during a study of control samples from healthy donors and cancer patients. Profiling relied on immunoSEQ multiplex PCR, and the TCRdb table lists in-frame clones only, not all of them. Of more than 150,000 clones in the sample, approximately 92% are singletons; the top ten hold more than 1.1%. Germline V gene sequence: CDR1 MDHEN, CDR2 SYDVKM. J was trimmed by 4 bases and V by 1 base; bases with no gene match: 3. The CDR3 consists of 15 residues. This TCR came from a man aged 18 to 30 in good health. The sequencing sample was made of blood. V gene TRBV28 combines with J gene TRBJ1-1; TRBD1 agrees at 10 bases. The CDR3, as DNA: TGTGCCAGCAGTTTATCCCGGACAGGGGGCACTGAAGCTTTCTTT. It encodes CASSLSRTGGTEAFF.